The clone carrying this T cell receptor beta chain was recorded a few times. The antigen is not known. Total RNA was isolated from each sample in quantities of at least 6 micrograms. CDR1 and CDR2 from the germline V gene are MNHEY and SMNVEV (reference sequence). The CDR3 length is 12 residues. This specimen comes from a study of blood T cells in healthy people across ages. Then a second PCR, running about 7 to 11 cycles, was carried out with a sample-barcoded 5' primer and a J-beta primer mix. With 12 random nucleotides, a template-switch adaptor tagged each individual cDNA molecule. TCRdb re-derived calls from the 5' RACE reads in MiXCR, one entry per CDR3 protein. The sample includes around 940,000 distinct CDR3 sequences, around 54% of them seen just once. Study observations and caveats: Correlation between TCR beta diversity and naive T cell percentage was strong. Long-lived donors had more naive CD4+ cells and higher diversity than aged donors.

Sequenced sample: blood. The chain joins TRBV27 to TRBJ2-5, with D perhaps matching TRBD1 (5 bases). The DNA end is more similar to TRBJ2-7, so the J call may be wrong. The clonotype was recovered from a woman aged 55-70 years in good health. DNA for the CDR3: TGTGCCAGCAGTTCTCTGGGGCACGAGCAGTACTTC. Translation gives CASSSLGHEQYF.